The entry that follows covers one T cell receptor beta chain sequence. Its antigen is not identified. This sample stems from a study of graft-versus-host responses after intestinal transplantation. Looking at the study overall: Each patient got anti-thymocyte globulin induction, then tacrolimus and steroids for roughly 3 years.

Germline V lookup: CDR1 SGHAT, CDR2 FQNNGV. With 4 bases clipped from V and 0 bases from J, the junction kept 2 bases outside the gene matches. CDR3 length equals 14 residues. The assay was immunoSEQ multiplex PCR, and TCRdb's table has in-frame clones only and misses some. The sample has approximately 68,000 clones, about 90% seen once. The sequence was collected from a human donor who was the organ donor for an intestinal transplant. The material sequenced was unstimulated CD8+ T cells sorted from spleen or lymph node cells, taken before transplant. This chain uses TRBV11-2 with TRBJ1-1, with 7 bases identical to TRBD1. In DNA form, the CDR3 reads TGTGCCAGCAGCTCACAGGGGTTGAACACTGAAGCTTTCTTT. It specifies CASSSQGLNTEAFF.